These T cell receptor beta chains were read from a single sample in a study of shared clonotypes between healthy human individuals. Clones were sequenced by immunoSEQ multiplex PCR, and TCRdb holds only the in-frame ones, with some missing. The sample has around 620,000 clones; 90% to 95% are singletons. Specimen: naive CD8+ T cells sorted from blood. All receptors derive from a woman aged 25 to 45 in good health. Each CDR3 is given with its conserved first and last residue. The D gene is left open where the match is weak. Only part of the rows carry a size: once, few, many, or a class if the clone is expanded.

CDR3nt: TGTGCCAGCAGCTTCCTAGCGGGAGGGACCTACGAGCAGTACTTC
CDR3aa: CASSFLAGGTYEQYF
d_gene: TRBD2
abundance: -
j_gene: TRBJ2-7
v_gene: TRBV5-6

CDR3nt: TGTGCCACCAGCACAGGGGACCCTGGAAACACCATATATTTT
CDR3aa: CATSTGDPGNTIYF
d_gene: -
abundance: -
j_gene: TRBJ1-3
v_gene: TRBV15

CDR3nt: TGTGCCAGTAAACCCCCCGGGACTAGCGGGAAGAGCAATGAGCAGTTCTTC
CDR3aa: CASKPPGTSGKSNEQFF
d_gene: TRBD2
abundance: -
j_gene: TRBJ2-1
v_gene: TRBV19

CDR3nt: TGTGCCACCAGCAGAGATGAGACAGGCCCAGCCGGGGAGCTGTTTTTT
CDR3aa: CATSRDETGPAGELFF
d_gene: -
abundance: -
j_gene: TRBJ2-2
v_gene: TRBV15

CDR3nt: TGTGCCAGTAGTGGGTTAGACAGGGGAAACACCGGGGAGCTGTTTTTT
CDR3aa: CASSGLDRGNTGELFF
d_gene: TRBD1
abundance: -
j_gene: TRBJ2-2
v_gene: TRBV19

CDR3nt: TGTGCCAGCAGCTTAGCGGGGTCGAACACTGAAGCTTTCTTT
CDR3aa: CASSLAGSNTEAFF
d_gene: -
abundance: -
j_gene: TRBJ1-1
v_gene: TRBV7-9

CDR3nt: TGTGCCAGCAGTGATGTCGAGCCCGTCTACGAGCAGTACTTC
CDR3aa: CASSDVEPVYEQYF
d_gene: -
abundance: -
j_gene: TRBJ2-7
v_gene: TRBV2

CDR3nt: TGTGCCAGTAGTATGGTCAGGGGGCACTACGAGCAGTACTTC
CDR3aa: CASSMVRGHYEQYF
d_gene: TRBD1
abundance: -
j_gene: TRBJ2-7
v_gene: TRBV19

CDR3nt: TGCGCCAGCAGCTTGGCGCAGAGAGACTACGAGCAGTACTTC
CDR3aa: CASSLAQRDYEQYF
d_gene: -
abundance: -
j_gene: TRBJ2-7
v_gene: TRBV5-1

CDR3nt: TGTGCCAGCAGCCGGATCGGGCAGGGGAACGAGCAGTACTTC
CDR3aa: CASSRIGQGNEQYF
d_gene: -
abundance: -
j_gene: TRBJ2-7
v_gene: TRBV28

CDR3nt: TGCGCCAGCAGCCAAGTACCCGGGGAGGGTGGCGGGGAGCTGTTTTTT
CDR3aa: CASSQVPGEGGGELFF
d_gene: TRBD2
abundance: -
j_gene: TRBJ2-2
v_gene: TRBV4-1

CDR3nt: TGTGCCAGCAGTTACTCGTCCAGGTCCCACGAGCAGTACTTC
CDR3aa: CASSYSSRSHEQYF
d_gene: -
abundance: once
j_gene: TRBJ2-7
v_gene: TRBV6-5

CDR3nt: TGTGCCAGCAGTGAATGGGTCGGGAACTCCTACAATGAGCAGTTCTTC
CDR3aa: CASSEWVGNSYNEQFF
d_gene: -
abundance: -
j_gene: TRBJ2-1
v_gene: TRBV6-1

CDR3nt: TGTGCCATCAGAAACAGGGTAGTGGAAGATGGCTACACCTTC
CDR3aa: CAIRNRVVEDGYTF
d_gene: -
abundance: -
j_gene: TRBJ1-2
v_gene: TRBV10-3

CDR3nt: TGTGCCAGCAGCGGGGAGGGAGGACAGGAGTTCTTC
CDR3aa: CASSGEGGQEFF
d_gene: -
abundance: -
j_gene: TRBJ2-1
v_gene: TRBV5-6

CDR3nt: TGTGCCAGCAGCTCCGGGACCTACGAGCAGTACTTC
CDR3aa: CASSSGTYEQYF
d_gene: -
abundance: -
j_gene: TRBJ2-7
v_gene: TRBV7-8

CDR3nt: TGCAGTGCTCGACGGCAAACCCAAGCTTTCTTT
CDR3aa: CSARRQTQAFF
d_gene: -
abundance: once
j_gene: TRBJ1-1
v_gene: TRBV20-1

CDR3nt: TGTGCCAGCAGTGACTCTCGGGCATTGGAGACCCAGTACTTC
CDR3aa: CASSDSRALETQYF
d_gene: -
abundance: -
j_gene: TRBJ2-5
v_gene: TRBV2

CDR3nt: TGTGCCAGCAGCGCTAGAAGAAGCAATCAGCCCCAGCATTTT
CDR3aa: CASSARRSNQPQHF
d_gene: -
abundance: -
j_gene: TRBJ1-5
v_gene: TRBV5-6

CDR3nt: TGTGCCAGCATACCCCTAGCGGCCACTAAACCCTACGAGCAGTACTTC
CDR3aa: CASIPLAATKPYEQYF
d_gene: TRBD2
abundance: -
j_gene: TRBJ2-7
v_gene: TRBV28

CDR3nt: TGTGCCAGTACCAAGGACGGGGGGAAACTAGCGGAGTATCCTCCCTACGAGCAGTACTTC
CDR3aa: CASTKDGGKLAEYPPYEQYF
d_gene: TRBD2
abundance: -
j_gene: TRBJ2-7
v_gene: TRBV19

CDR3nt: TGTGCCAGCAGCTGGGAGAACGAGCAGTACTTC
CDR3aa: CASSWENEQYF
d_gene: -
abundance: -
j_gene: TRBJ2-7
v_gene: TRBV5-6

CDR3nt: TGTGCCAGCAGCGAGGGACTAGCGACCACAGATACGCAGTATTTT
CDR3aa: CASSEGLATTDTQYF
d_gene: TRBD2
abundance: -
j_gene: TRBJ2-3
v_gene: TRBV9

CDR3nt: TGTGCCAGCAGCTTGTTAGGGCCGGGTGATGGCTACACCTTC
CDR3aa: CASSLLGPGDGYTF
d_gene: -
abundance: -
j_gene: TRBJ1-2
v_gene: TRBV5-6

CDR3nt: TGTGCCAGTAGTGAGGGACACCGTTTTTCTGATACGCAGTATTTT
CDR3aa: CASSEGHRFSDTQYF
d_gene: -
abundance: -
j_gene: TRBJ2-3
v_gene: TRBV19

CDR3nt: TGTGCCAGCAGCCCAGAACCTGAGGGGAAAGGAGCTTTCTTT
CDR3aa: CASSPEPEGKGAFF
d_gene: -
abundance: -
j_gene: TRBJ1-1
v_gene: TRBV11-1

CDR3nt: TGCGCCAGCAGCCAAGATCCCGGTGCCGGGGAGCTGTTTTTT
CDR3aa: CASSQDPGAGELFF
d_gene: -
abundance: -
j_gene: TRBJ2-2
v_gene: TRBV4-1

CDR3nt: TGTGCCAGCAGCTTTGGGGATGAGGGAGCTAATGAGCAGTTCTTC
CDR3aa: CASSFGDEGANEQFF
d_gene: -
abundance: -
j_gene: TRBJ2-1
v_gene: TRBV5-4

CDR3nt: TGTGCCAGCAGCCTGGGGGCCACTGAAGCTTTCTTT
CDR3aa: CASSLGATEAFF
d_gene: -
abundance: -
j_gene: TRBJ1-1
v_gene: TRBV28

CDR3nt: TGCGCCAGCAGCCAAGGAGGGGGCCTAGCCGGGGAGCTGTTTTTT
CDR3aa: CASSQGGGLAGELFF
d_gene: TRBD1
abundance: -
j_gene: TRBJ2-2
v_gene: TRBV4-1

CDR3nt: TGTGCCAGCAAATGGGGAAATAACTACGAGCAGTACTTC
CDR3aa: CASKWGNNYEQYF
d_gene: -
abundance: -
j_gene: TRBJ2-7
v_gene: TRBV28

CDR3nt: TGTGCCAGCAGTTTGGGCAGACCGAACAATGAGCAGTTCTTC
CDR3aa: CASSLGRPNNEQFF
d_gene: -
abundance: -
j_gene: TRBJ2-1
v_gene: TRBV28

CDR3nt: TGTGCCAGCAGCTTTGCGGGCGGGGGCTTGATGCGCAATGAGCAGTTCTTC
CDR3aa: CASSFAGGGLMRNEQFF
d_gene: -
abundance: -
j_gene: TRBJ2-1
v_gene: TRBV12-1

CDR3nt: TGTGCCAGCAGTCAGGGGGCGGGATCTCAGGAGACCCAGTACTTC
CDR3aa: CASSQGAGSQETQYF
d_gene: TRBD1
abundance: -
j_gene: TRBJ2-5
v_gene: TRBV2

CDR3nt: TGTGCCAGCAGTAACGGACTAGCGGGGGACGAATACTCCTACGAGCAGTACTTC
CDR3aa: CASSNGLAGDEYSYEQYF
d_gene: TRBD2
abundance: once
j_gene: TRBJ2-7
v_gene: TRBV28

CDR3nt: TGTGCCAGCAGTTACTCAGATACGCAGTATTTT
CDR3aa: CASSYSDTQYF
d_gene: -
abundance: -
j_gene: TRBJ2-3
v_gene: TRBV28

CDR3nt: TGTGCCAGCAGTCTTAGGGGGGGCATGGCGGACACCATATATTTT
CDR3aa: CASSLRGGMADTIYF
d_gene: -
abundance: -
j_gene: TRBJ1-3
v_gene: TRBV28

CDR3nt: TGCGCCAGCAGCGACTCTGGGTTGCTAGGGACCAACAATGAGCAGTTCTTC
CDR3aa: CASSDSGLLGTNNEQFF
d_gene: -
abundance: once
j_gene: TRBJ2-1
v_gene: TRBV5-1

CDR3nt: TGTGCCAGCAGCACGACAGGGGTAAGCTACGAGCAGTACTTC
CDR3aa: CASSTTGVSYEQYF
d_gene: TRBD1
abundance: -
j_gene: TRBJ2-7
v_gene: TRBV28

CDR3nt: TGTGCCAGCAGCCCATCCGGGACAGACTATGGCTACACCTTC
CDR3aa: CASSPSGTDYGYTF
d_gene: TRBD1
abundance: -
j_gene: TRBJ1-2
v_gene: TRBV7-3